The clone carrying this T cell receptor beta chain was detected ten times or more. This sample is part of a study of OX40 agonist ivuxolimab in advanced cancers. In the study overall: An agonistic human IgG2 monoclonal antibody against OX40 (CD134) was given.

TCRdb keeps only in-frame clones here, not all; method: immunoSEQ multiplex PCR. The profile shows over 40,000 clones, 88% of them singletons. This sample comprised CD4+ or CD8+ T cells sorted from blood, obtained in a trial of the OX40 agonist ivuxolimab. The sequence was obtained from an adult with an advanced solid tumor such as melanoma, head and neck, liver or kidney cancer.

Here the CDR3 reads CASSPEGKETQYF. CDR3 DNA: TGTGCCAGCAGCCCCGAGGGGAAAGAGACCCAGTACTTC. The J gene is TRBJ2-5, the V gene TRBV7-9; D may correspond to TRBD1 or TRBD2 (5 bases each). The CDR3 has 13 residues. Trimming left V 5 bases short and J 3 bases short, with 10 bases between. The germline gives CDR1 SEHNR, CDR2 FQNEAQ (reference sequence).